This note documents a single TCR beta chain sequence. The data are from a study of blood T cell repertoires in COVID-19. Study summary: The United States, Italy and Spain were the sources of the acute and convalescent COVID-19 samples. PBMCs, B-cell-depleted T cells, or T cells provided the cDNA or gDNA that made up the material.

The Seattle patients, enrolled during active infection, were followed longitudinally. CDR3 length equals 15 residues. Germline V gene sequence: CDR1 SGHRS, CDR2 YFSETQ. Trimming stripped 0 bases from V and 0 bases from J, with 7 bases between. Per the authors' pipeline: The assay estimated nucleated cells by amplifying reference gene primers. Profiling relied on immunoSEQ multiplex PCR, and the TCRdb table lists in-frame clones only, not all of them. The DNA gave D and trimming, while V, J and clone size come from that table. The table records some 160,000 clones, 80% to 90% of them present only once.

The sequenced sample consisted of peripheral blood. V is TRBV5-1 and J is TRBJ1-5; D is unclear. This sequence was found in a woman between 65 and 79 years old with COVID-19, enrolled during active disease. In nucleotides, the CDR3 is TGCGCCAGCAGCTTGGGGAGCTTTAGCAATCAGCCCCAGCATTTT. Its translation is CASSLGSFSNQPQHF.